These T cell receptor beta chains were read from a single sample in a study of T cells in Graves' hyperthyroidism and ophthalmopathy. TCRdb redid the calling of the multiplex PCR reads with MiXCR, one entry per CDR3 protein. The sample carries roughly 380,000 distinct CDR3 sequences, approximately 13% recorded once. Sequenced input: blood. The receptors shown here come from a man aged 25-40 years with Graves' hyperthyroidism that later progressed to Graves' ophthalmopathy. CDR3s include the opening cysteine and the closing phenylalanine or tryptophan. A D gene is named only where the DNA matches it firmly. Clone size appears in some rows only: once, few, many, or a class for an expanded clone.

CSSGGASGPYEQYF,TGCTCCTCCGGTGGGGCTAGCGGACCGTACGAGCAGTACTTC,many,TRBD2,TRBJ2-7,TRBV29-1
CASSLRAAGTQINTGELFF,TGTGCCAGCAGTTTAAGGGCCGCCGGGACACAGATTAACACCGGGGAGCTGTTTTTT,few,-,TRBJ2-2,TRBV27
CSARDSSGGAYEQYF,TGCAGTGCTAGAGATTCCAGCGGGGGGGCGTACGAGCAGTACTTC,many,TRBD2,TRBJ2-7,TRBV20-1
CASSMGLAGVYEQYF,TGTGCCAGCAGCATGGGACTAGCGGGGGTCTACGAGCAGTACTTC,many,TRBD2,TRBJ2-7,TRBV12-3/TRBV12-4
CASSTGFPLHF,TGTGCCAGCAGCACAGGTTTCCCCCTCCACTTT,many,-,TRBJ1-6,TRBV6-1
CASSLTRDRRGQPQHF,TGTGCCAGCAGTTTAACCCGGGACAGGAGGGGTCAGCCCCAGCATTTT,many,TRBD1,TRBJ1-5,TRBV27
CASSNRGVEQYF,TGTGCCAGCAGCAATAGAGGGGTCGAGCAGTACTTC,many,-,TRBJ2-7,TRBV12-3/TRBV12-4
CASSQERDRRGGELFF,TGTGCCAGCAGCCAAGAAAGGGACAGAAGGGGCGGGGAGCTGTTTTTT,-,TRBD1,TRBJ2-2,TRBV3-1
CAWSVRRGGYYNEQFF,TGTGCCTGGAGTGTACGGCGGGGGGGTTACTACAATGAGCAGTTCTTC,few,TRBD2,TRBJ2-1,TRBV30
CASSQEAGANTGELFF,TGCGCCAGCAGCCAAGAGGCAGGGGCGAACACCGGGGAGCTGTTTTTT,-,-,TRBJ2-2,TRBV4-1
CASSLTGRSSYEQYF,TGTGCCAGCAGCTTGACGGGGAGGAGCTCCTACGAGCAGTACTTC,few,-,TRBJ2-7,TRBV5-4
CASSPKLRGGYTF,TGTGCCAGCAGCCCGAAGCTCAGGGGAGGCTACACCTTC,few,-,TRBJ1-2,TRBV5-6
CASSPTADYDNEQFF,TGTGCCAGCTCACCTACAGCAGACTACGACAATGAGCAGTTCTTC,-,-,TRBJ2-1,TRBV18
CAWSQSGNTIYF,TGTGCCTGGAGTCAATCCGGAAACACCATATATTTT,-,-,TRBJ1-3,TRBV30
CASRNSFQETQYF,TGTGCCAGCCGGAACTCTTTTCAAGAGACCCAGTACTTC,-,-,TRBJ2-5,TRBV12-3/TRBV12-4
CSARDPSLRDTGELFF,TGCAGTGCTAGAGATCCAAGTTTACGGGATACCGGGGAGCTGTTTTTT,many,-,TRBJ2-2,TRBV20-1
CASSSGPTAYEQYF,TGCGCCAGCAGCTCGGGGCCTACGGCCTACGAGCAGTACTTC,many,-,TRBJ2-7,TRBV5-1
CASSARQGWTEAFF,TGTGCCAGCAGCGCCAGACAGGGATGGACTGAAGCTTTCTTT,many,TRBD1,TRBJ1-1,TRBV28
CASSQGQGNGQPQHF,TGTGCCAGCAGCCAAGGACAGGGGAATGGTCAGCCCCAGCATTTT,few,TRBD1,TRBJ1-5,TRBV3-1
CASSTTSSNTGELFF,TGTGCCAGCAGCACGACTAGTTCGAACACCGGGGAGCTGTTTTTT,many,-,TRBJ2-2,TRBV7-3
CASRDLAVGPYEQYF,TGTGCCAGCAGAGACCTTGCTGTGGGGCCCTACGAGCAGTACTTC,many,-,TRBJ2-7,TRBV6-1
CASSWGADIPDTQYF,TGTGCCAGCAGCTGGGGGGCAGACATTCCAGATACGCAGTATTTT,-,-,TRBJ2-3,TRBV11-2
CASGYTTGELFF,TGTGCCAGCGGATACACCACCGGGGAGCTGTTTTTT,many,-,TRBJ2-2,TRBV6-1
CASSSGTSTDEQYF,TGCGCCAGCAGTTCCGGGACTAGCACCGACGAGCAGTACTTC,few,TRBD2,TRBJ2-7,TRBV5-1
CASSYSDSPGVYGYTF,TGTGCCAGCAGTTACTCGGACAGTCCGGGTGTTTATGGCTACACCTTC,once,-,TRBJ1-2,TRBV6-5
CASRAGDRVGTEAFF,TGTGCCAGCAGGGCTGGGGACAGGGTGGGGACTGAAGCTTTCTTT,many,TRBD1,TRBJ1-1,TRBV28
CAITGDRFGETQYF,TGTGCCATCACGGGGGACCGTTTTGGGGAGACCCAGTACTTC,-,-,TRBJ2-5,TRBV10-3
CASSLLASGGADTQYF,TGTGCCAGCAGTTTATTGGCTAGCGGGGGGGCAGATACGCAGTATTTT,many,TRBD2,TRBJ2-3,TRBV27
CASSEGTGGSSYNSPLHF,TGTGCCAGCAGTGAAGGGACAGGGGGGAGCTCCTATAATTCACCCCTCCACTTT,many,TRBD1,TRBJ1-6,TRBV2
CASSFGGPETQYF,TGTGCCAGCAGTTTTGGGGGGCCGGAGACCCAGTACTTC,many,-,TRBJ2-5,TRBV12-3/TRBV12-4
CASSQVLWGTSYEQYF,TGCGCCAGCAGCCAAGTCCTTTGGGGGACCTCCTACGAGCAGTACTTC,-,-,TRBJ2-7,TRBV4-1
CASSSGFRSEAFF,TGTGCCAGCAGTTCTGGGTTCAGATCTGAAGCTTTCTTT,many,-,TRBJ1-1,TRBV12-3/TRBV12-4
CASTPGSNRGNYNEQFF,TGCGCCAGCACCCCGGGTAGTAATCGGGGGAATTACAATGAGCAGTTCTTC,-,-,TRBJ2-1,TRBV5-1
CASSSSGGYNEQFF,TGTGCCAGCAGCTCCTCCGGGGGTTACAATGAGCAGTTCTTC,many,-,TRBJ2-1,TRBV7-9
CASSTGTGANQPQHF,TGTGCCAGCAGTACCGGGACAGGGGCCAATCAGCCCCAGCATTTT,many,TRBD1,TRBJ1-5,TRBV28
CASSQGSSDTQYF,TGTGCCAGCAGCCAGGGGAGTTCAGATACGCAGTATTTT,few,-,TRBJ2-3,TRBV7-2
CSARDPRGGQPQHF,TGCAGTGCTAGAGACCCGAGAGGGGGTCAGCCCCAGCATTTT,few,-,TRBJ1-5,TRBV20-1
CASSDRITDTQYF,TGTGCCAGCAGCGACAGGATCACAGATACGCAGTATTTT,few,-,TRBJ2-3,TRBV6-2/TRBV6-3
CASSGGGGANVLTF,TGTGCCAGTTCTGGGGGAGGTGGGGCCAACGTCCTGACTTTC,-,-,TRBJ2-6,TRBV6-1
CRGRAGLDEQFF,TGCAGGGGAAGGGCAGGGCTGGATGAGCAGTTCTTC,-,-,TRBJ2-1,TRBV20-1
CASSEQSSQPQHF,TGTGCCAGCAGTGAACAAAGCAGTCAGCCCCAGCATTTT,few,-,TRBJ1-5,TRBV6-1
CAWSRGPNEKLFF,TGTGCCTGGAGTCGGGGTCCTAATGAAAAACTGTTTTTT,-,-,TRBJ1-4,TRBV30
CASSPFNRGDAGNTQYF,TGTGCCAGCTCACCGTTTAATCGCGGGGATGCAGGTAATACGCAGTATTTT,-,-,TRBJ2-3,TRBV18